The rows below give T cell receptor beta chains drawn from one sample of a study of blood T cells in healthy people across ages. TCRdb reprocessed the 5' RACE reads via MiXCR and lists one record per CDR3 protein. Among fewer than 2 million distinct CDR3 sequences listed, around 42% were seen once. Specimen: blood. These TCRs come from a human donor in good health. CDR3s include the opening cysteine and the closing phenylalanine or tryptophan. D genes are given only for firm matches. Expanded clones are given a class, and other clones once, few, many or no size at all.

abundance	v_gene	d_gene	j_gene	CDR3aa	CDR3nt
.	TRBV4-3	TRBD2	TRBJ2-5	CASSQLRGGPETQYF	TGCGCCAGCAGCCAACTGCGGGGGGGCCCAGAGACCCAGTACTTC
few	TRBV20-1	.	TRBJ2-7	CSVPQDGQQQYF	TGCAGTGTCCCGCAGGATGGCCAACAGCAGTACTTC
few	TRBV7-9	.	TRBJ2-1	CASSFFGSSSYNEQFF	TGTGCCAGCAGCTTTTTTGGGTCTAGCTCCTACAATGAGCAGTTCTTC
few	TRBV5-1	.	TRBJ2-5	CASSTPRGETQYF	TGCGCCAGCAGCACCCCCCGGGGAGAGACCCAGTACTTC
.	TRBV7-2	.	TRBJ1-2	CASSLRDAANYGYTF	TGTGCCAGCAGCCTCCGGGACGCAGCTAACTATGGCTACACCTTC
.	TRBV20-1	.	TRBJ1-5	CSARDEEGHQPQHF	TGCAGTGCTAGAGATGAGGAAGGGCATCAGCCCCAGCATTTT
few	TRBV6-2/TRBV6-3	.	TRBJ2-1	CASSFSRDNSYNEQFF	TGTGCCAGCAGTTTCTCCCGGGACAACTCCTACAATGAGCAGTTCTTC
many	TRBV20-1	TRBD1	TRBJ2-1	CSARDSAGGDYNEQFF	TGCAGTGCTAGAGATTCGGCAGGGGGCGACTACAATGAGCAGTTCTTC
.	TRBV28	TRBD1	TRBJ2-1	CASSIRQGSDEQFF	TGTGCCAGCAGTATTCGACAGGGTTCGGATGAGCAGTTCTTC
few	TRBV4-2	.	TRBJ2-1	CASSQDTINEQFF	TGTGCCAGCAGCCAAGATACTATCAATGAGCAGTTCTTC
.	TRBV6-4	TRBD1	TRBJ2-1	CASSRGITYNEQFF	TGTGCCAGCAGCAGGGGGATAACCTACAATGAGCAGTTCTTC
.	TRBV5-1	TRBD1	TRBJ1-2	CASTGGSCGYTF	TGCGCCAGCACAGGGGGCAGCTGTGGCTACACCTTC
.	TRBV29-1	.	TRBJ1-4	CSVDEGQDEKLFF	TGCAGCGTTGATGAGGGGCAGGATGAAAAACTGTTTTTT
few	TRBV18	.	TRBJ1-2	CASSPPGIQADGYTF	TGTGCCAGCTCACCACCGGGCATTCAAGCGGATGGCTACACCTTC
few	TRBV7-2	.	TRBJ2-7	CASSTWGAGYPYEQYF	TGTGCCAGCAGCACCTGGGGGGCAGGGTACCCCTACGAGCAGTACTTC
.	TRBV9	TRBD1	TRBJ1-1	CASSEDRETEAFF	TGTGCCAGCAGCGAAGACAGGGAAACTGAAGCTTTCTTT
.	TRBV2	.	TRBJ2-5	CASVTGLGETQYF	TGTGCCTCAGTAACAGGGTTGGGGGAGACCCAGTACTTC
few	TRBV7-9	.	TRBJ1-2	CASSSTMAGYTF	TGTGCCAGCAGTTCTACTATGGCTGGCTACACCTTC
many	TRBV7-2	TRBD2	TRBJ2-3	CASSYSRAGGTDTQYF	TGTGCCAGCAGCTACTCTCGAGCGGGGGGCACAGATACGCAGTATTTT
.	TRBV19	.	TRBJ1-1	CASSFASQHTEAFF	TGTGCCAGTAGTTTCGCTTCACAGCACACTGAAGCTTTCTTT
.	TRBV27	TRBD1	TRBJ2-1	CASSPGGQGAWNEQFF	TGTGCCAGCAGTCCTGGCGGGCAGGGGGCGTGGAATGAGCAGTTCTTC
few	TRBV4-2	.	TRBJ1-1	CASSRFQGRDTEAFF	TGTGCCAGCAGCCGATTTCAAGGGAGAGACACTGAAGCTTTCTTT
.	TRBV7-9	.	TRBJ1-1	CASSLKSAEAFF	TGTGCCAGCAGCTTAAAAAGCGCTGAAGCTTTCTTT
.	TRBV6-2/TRBV6-3	TRBD1	TRBJ2-3	CASRIDRGTDTQYF	TGTGCCAGCAGAATCGACAGGGGCACAGATACGCAGTATTTT
few	TRBV7-9	.	TRBJ1-1	CASSSYSTEAFF	TGTGCCAGCAGCTCCTACAGCACTGAAGCTTTCTTT
.	TRBV7-2	TRBD1	TRBJ2-3	CASSQGQGLSSTDTQYF	TGTGCCAGCAGTCAGGGACAGGGTTTATCTAGCACAGATACACAGTATTTT
.	TRBV6-2/TRBV6-3	.	TRBJ1-2	CASSYSTPDGYTF	TGTGCCAGCAGTTACTCGACCCCCGATGGCTACACCTTC
few	TRBV7-8	.	TRBJ2-5	CASSPLGVSQETQYF	TGTGCCAGCAGCCCCTTGGGGGTCAGCCAAGAGACCCAGTACTTC
few	TRBV12-3/TRBV12-4	.	TRBJ1-6	CASSQGIFWNSPLHF	TGTGCCAGTTCTCAGGGGATTTTTTGGAATTCACCCCTCCACTTT
.	TRBV7-2	TRBD2	TRBJ2-3	CASSQGRAQYF	TGTGCCAGCAGCCAAGGGAGGGCGCAGTATTTT
.	TRBV7-6	TRBD1	TRBJ1-2	CASSLGTPGGQGYTF	TGTGCCAGCAGCTTAGGTACCCCAGGGGGCCAGGGCTACACCTTC
few	TRBV7-2	.	TRBJ2-3	CASSFPVRGIDITDTQYF	TGTGCCAGCAGCTTTCCCGTCAGGGGAATCGATATCACAGATACGCAGTATTTT
.	TRBV7-8	TRBD1	TRBJ2-7	CASGWTGVNEQYF	TGTGCCAGCGGGTGGACAGGGGTTAACGAGCAGTACTTC
.	TRBV28	TRBD1	TRBJ1-2	CASRLGQGAAGYTF	TGTGCCAGCAGGCTGGGACAGGGGGCTGCTGGCTACACCTTC
.	TRBV2	.	TRBJ2-7	CASSSNWGNEQYF	TGTGCCAGCAGCTCCAATTGGGGGAACGAGCAGTACTTC
once	TRBV6-5	TRBD1	TRBJ2-2	CASSYRGLSTGELFF	TGTGCCAGCAGTTACAGGGGGCTGAGCACCGGGGAGCTGTTTTTT
.	TRBV9	.	TRBJ2-7	CASSAEGYEQYF	TGTGCCAGCAGCGCCGAAGGGTACGAGCAGTACTTC
.	TRBV7-2	.	TRBJ1-2	CASRLARTGGDGYTF	TGTGCCAGCAGATTAGCGAGGACGGGCGGGGATGGCTACACCTTC
.	TRBV4-2	TRBD1	TRBJ2-7	CASSQPGTGHEQYF	TGTGCCAGCAGCCAACCAGGGACAGGACACGAGCAGTACTTC
few	TRBV29-1	TRBD1	TRBJ1-4	CSHRGQDEKLFF	TGCAGCCATAGGGGGCAGGATGAAAAACTGTTTTTT
.	TRBV28	.	TRBJ2-1	CASSTGQLSGYNEQFF	TGTGCCAGCAGTACTGGACAGCTCTCTGGCTACAATGAGCAGTTCTTC
few	TRBV5-1	.	TRBJ2-5	CASSHDSAEETQYF	TGCGCCAGCAGCCACGACAGTGCCGAAGAGACCCAGTACTTC
.	TRBV3-1	TRBD1	TRBJ2-7	CASSKYDRGIYEQYF	TGTGCCAGCAGCAAATATGACAGGGGGATCTACGAGCAGTACTTC
many	TRBV7-2	TRBD1	TRBJ1-4	CASSLQGATNEKLFF	TGTGCCAGCAGCTTACAGGGGGCAACTAATGAAAAACTGTTTTTT
once	TRBV6-2/TRBV6-3	.	TRBJ2-1	CASSRGADSYNEQFF	TGTGCCAGCAGTCGGGGGGCCGACTCCTACAATGAGCAGTTCTTC
.	TRBV7-2	.	TRBJ2-1	CASSLSWGNEQFF	TGTGCCAGCAGCTTGTCTTGGGGAAATGAGCAGTTCTTC
.	TRBV29-1	.	TRBJ1-2	CSVVTGTPGYTF	TGCAGCGTAGTAACAGGGACCCCTGGCTACACCTTC
.	TRBV5-1	.	TRBJ2-1	CASSLASSRLYNEQFF	TGCGCCAGCAGCTTGGCTAGCAGCCGTCTTTACAATGAGCAGTTCTTC
once	TRBV7-2	TRBD1	TRBJ2-1	CASSLRSPGQGYHNEQFF	TGTGCCAGCAGTCTCAGATCCCCGGGACAGGGGTACCACAATGAGCAGTTCTTC
.	TRBV4-3	.	TRBJ1-2	CASSQVGIGDGYTF	TGCGCCAGCAGCCAAGTGGGGATTGGTGATGGCTACACCTTC
.	TRBV19	.	TRBJ1-1	CASQEWAEAFF	TGTGCCTCTCAGGAATGGGCTGAAGCTTTCTTT
.	TRBV7-2	.	TRBJ1-4	CASSLVGVRAAGSTNEKLFF	TGTGCCAGCAGCTTAGTTGGGGTTCGGGCAGCAGGTTCAACTAATGAAAAACTGTTTTTT
.	TRBV6-5	.	TRBJ1-2	CASSRQTGWDGYTF	TGTGCCAGCAGCCGTCAAACAGGGTGGGATGGCTACACCTTC
few	TRBV2	TRBD1	TRBJ1-2	CASFRTGQYYGYTF	TGTGCCAGCTTCCGGACAGGGCAATACTATGGCTACACCTTC
.	TRBV20-1	TRBD2	TRBJ2-3	CSANSGGLTDTQYF	TGCAGTGCTAACAGCGGGGGGCTGACAGATACGCAGTATTTT
few	TRBV5-1	.	TRBJ2-3	CASSDYRLGYGTQYF	TGCGCCAGCAGCGACTATAGGTTGGGTTATGGAACGCAGTATTTT
few	TRBV3-1	TRBD2	TRBJ2-2	CASSQSGSGELFF	TGTGCCAGCAGCCAAAGCGGGAGCGGGGAGCTGTTTTTT
.	TRBV9	TRBD2	TRBJ2-1	CASSALAGVINEQFF	TGTGCCAGCAGCGCCCTAGCGGGAGTTATCAATGAGCAGTTCTTC
.	TRBV6-1	.	TRBJ2-5	CASSASLSRPETQYF	TGTGCCAGCAGTGCGTCCCTTTCGAGACCGGAGACCCAGTACTTC
few	TRBV5-1	.	TRBJ2-1	CASSPVFDEQFF	TGCGCCAGCAGCCCTGTTTTTGATGAGCAGTTCTTC